This T cell receptor (beta chain) was observed in a study of CD8+CD57+ T cells in acquired aplastic anemia. Overall study context: The sorted CD4+ and CD8+ cells yielded an average around 3 ug of DNA. Healthy donors gave approximately 10 million reads on average for CD4+ cells.

Study results and limitations: Significant differences in CD8+ Simpson's diversity were not observed between patients and controls. The study identified roughly 29 CD8+ CDR3 sequences shared by patients and controls.

In the case of this clonotype: Its target is unknown. Since a much larger clone is just one base distant, this may be a read error.

It was genomic DNA that served as the template for profiling TCR beta VDJ and CDR3. TCRdb reanalysed the reads using MiXCR and keeps one entry per CDR3 protein. In the table there are around 150,000 distinct CDR3 sequences, around 40% of which are singletons. The source of this sequence is a human donor in good health. The sample was sorted CD4+, CD8+, or CD8+CD57+ T cells (not recorded which) from PBMCs.

The CDR3, as DNA: TGTGCCAGCAGCGGATTAGCGGACACAGATACGCAGTATTTT. Its protein is CASSGLADTDTQYF. This chain connects TRBV7-3 to TRBJ2-3, with D perhaps TRBD2 (6 bases). Trimming left V 5 bases short and J 2 bases short, with 11 bases between. The CDR3 length is 14 residues. In germline, CDR1 is SGHTA, CDR2 FQGTGA.